A selection of T cell receptor beta chains follows, all from one sample in a study of blood T cell repertoires in COVID-19. Libraries were prepared by immunoSEQ multiplex PCR; TCRdb keeps only in-frame clonotypes and omits some of them. This table holds about 140,000 clones, approximately 84% found once. Sample: PBMCs or T cells enriched from blood (not recorded which). Receptor source: a woman aged 45-65 years with acute COVID-19. CDR3s include the opening cysteine and the closing phenylalanine or tryptophan. D genes are given only for firm matches. Clone size is not always given. Where it is, it says once, few, many or a class for expanded clones.

d_call j_call clone_size v_call cdr3_nt cdr3_aa
- TRBJ2-7 - TRBV7-8 TGTGCCAGCAGCTTACACAGGGACGAGCAGTACTTC CASSLHRDEQYF
- TRBJ2-2 - TRBV7-3 TGTGCCAGCAGCTTGACAGGAAACACCGGGGAGCTGTTTTTT CASSLTGNTGELFF
- TRBJ1-4 - TRBV11-2 TGTGCCAGCGAGCCCCAGGGAAGCGAAAAACTGTTTTTT CASEPQGSEKLFF
TRBD2 TRBJ2-2 - TRBV4-3 TGCGCCAGCAGCCAAGAGCCAACGGGAGGTCCCGGCGGGGAGCTGTTTTTT CASSQEPTGGPGGELFF
- TRBJ2-1 few TRBV12-1 TGTGCCAGCAGCTTTGGAGGGGAGCAGTTCTTC CASSFGGEQFF
TRBD1 TRBJ1-2 - TRBV4-1 TGCGCCAGCAGCCAAGACCCTCGGGACAGGGGGTCCTTCCCGGGCTACACCTTC CASSQDPRDRGSFPGYTF
TRBD1 TRBJ1-4 - TRBV19 TGTGCCAGTAGTTCTCGGACAGGGGGCGCCGGGGCAACTAATGAAAAACTGTTTTTT CASSSRTGGAGATNEKLFF
TRBD2 TRBJ2-7 - TRBV5-4 TGTGCCAGCAGCGTGGGGACTAGCGGTACCTACGAGCAGTACTTC CASSVGTSGTYEQYF
TRBD2 TRBJ2-5 - TRBV2 TGTGCCAGCAGTGGCGGACTAGCACAAGAGACCCAGTACTTC CASSGGLAQETQYF
TRBD1 TRBJ2-7 - TRBV19 TGTGCCAGTAGTAGAGGAGGACAGGGGCACTCCTACGAGCAGTACTTC CASSRGGQGHSYEQYF
- TRBJ1-1 once TRBV4-1 TGCGCCAGCAGCTCGGGCAGGGGGAACACTGAAGCTTTCTTT CASSSGRGNTEAFF
- TRBJ2-7 - TRBV12-3/TRBV12-4 TGTGCCAGCAGTCAAGGACAGAACTACGAGCAGTACTTC CASSQGQNYEQYF
- TRBJ2-7 - TRBV7-3 TGTGCCAGCAGCCCCGGCGTGGGGCCCGGCGAGCAGTACTTC CASSPGVGPGEQYF
TRBD2 TRBJ2-7 - TRBV19 TGTGCCAGTAGGGGACTAGCGGGAGTCGGTGGGTACGAGCAGTACTTC CASRGLAGVGGYEQYF
TRBD1 TRBJ2-3 - TRBV6-5 TGTGCCAGCAGTCCCCTTACAGGGGTAGATACGCAGTATTTT CASSPLTGVDTQYF
TRBD1 TRBJ1-4 - TRBV5-6 TGTGCCAGCAGCTTGGTGGACAGGACCGATGAAAAACTGTTTTTT CASSLVDRTDEKLFF
TRBD1 TRBJ2-7 - TRBV19 TGTGCCAGTAGTATAGACACGACAGGGTGGAGCGAGCAGTACTTC CASSIDTTGWSEQYF
- TRBJ1-5 - TRBV19 TGTGCCAGTAGCTCACGCGGGACGGAGGTCCAGCCCCAGCATTTT CASSSRGTEVQPQHF
TRBD1 TRBJ2-7 - TRBV10-2 TGCGCCAGCCGAGTACCCGGGACAGCTTCCTACGAGCAGTACTTC CASRVPGTASYEQYF
- TRBJ2-3 - TRBV19 TGTGCCAGTAGTATATCGGGAGCTAGCACAGATACGCAGTATTTT CASSISGASTDTQYF
- TRBJ1-2 - TRBV5-8 TGTGCCAGCAGCTCCAGTAACTATGGCTACACCTTC CASSSSNYGYTF
TRBD2 TRBJ2-3 - TRBV18 TGTGCCAGCTCACCTCCTAGCGGGACTGGAGATACGCAGTATTTT CASSPPSGTGDTQYF
- TRBJ2-5 - TRBV2 TGTGCCAGCAGCCTAGAACAATTGACGGGGACCCAGTACTTC CASSLEQLTGTQYF
TRBD2 TRBJ2-5 - TRBV3-1/TRBV3-2 TGTGCCAGCAGTCGCGGGACTAGCGGGATTGGAGAGACCCAGTACTTC CASSRGTSGIGETQYF
TRBD1 TRBJ2-5 - TRBV24-1 TGTGCCACCAGTGTCCCCCTCGGACAGGGGACTGCGGAGACCCAGTACTTC CATSVPLGQGTAETQYF
TRBD2 TRBJ2-1 few TRBV15 TGTGCCACCAGCACCCAGCGGGAGGGCTACAATGAGCAGTTCTTC CATSTQREGYNEQFF
- TRBJ2-7 - TRBV7-2 TGTGCCAGCAGCGCGTCCTACGAGCAGTACTTC CASSASYEQYF
TRBD1 TRBJ2-7 - TRBV27 TGTGCCAGCAGTTTATCCACCACAGGGGACGAGCAGTACTTC CASSLSTTGDEQYF
TRBD1 TRBJ2-7 once TRBV19 TGTGCCAGTAGCCTACAGGGGCTCGGAATCTACGAGCAGTACTTC CASSLQGLGIYEQYF
- TRBJ2-5 - TRBV19 TGTGCCAGTAGTCCGCAGTACCAAGAGACCCAGTACTTC CASSPQYQETQYF
- TRBJ2-1 - TRBV19 TGTGCCAGTAGTTCGAGGCGGCCCCCCTACAATGAGCAGTTCTTC CASSSRRPPYNEQFF
- TRBJ1-4 - TRBV29-1 TGCAGCGTTGCGGCAGGGAGGGAAAAACTGTTTTTT CSVAAGREKLFF
TRBD1 TRBJ2-7 - TRBV9 TGTGCCAGCAGCGCACAAGAGGGACAGGTATGGGGCGAGCAGTACTTC CASSAQEGQVWGEQYF
- TRBJ1-5 - TRBV12-3/TRBV12-4 TGTGCCAGCAGTTTAGCCCCAGAGCCCCAGCATTTT CASSLAPEPQHF
- TRBJ2-5 - TRBV3-1/TRBV3-2 TGTGCCAGCAGCCAAGACCCCGGTGTTCAAGAGACCCAGTACTTC CASSQDPGVQETQYF
TRBD1 TRBJ1-6 - TRBV3-1/TRBV3-2 TGTGCCAGCAGCTCGGACAGGGTCTCACCCCTCCACTTT CASSSDRVSPLHF
- TRBJ2-7 - TRBV28 TGTGCCAGCAGTTTATACCGGGGAGATGGGGAGCAGTACTTC CASSLYRGDGEQYF
- TRBJ2-5 - TRBV7-2 TGTGCCAGCAGCTTAGTGCAGGGGGAGACCCAGTACTTC CASSLVQGETQYF
- TRBJ2-3 - TRBV5-1 TGCGCCAGCGGACCCGGGGGCACAGATACGCAGTATTTT CASGPGGTDTQYF
- TRBJ2-3 once TRBV27 TGTGCCAGCAGTTCTACTTGGAGCACAGATACGCAGTATTTT CASSSTWSTDTQYF
- TRBJ1-1 - TRBV4-1 TGCGCCAGCAGCCAATACGGTCCCCCATCAGGAGCTTTCTTT CASSQYGPPSGAFF
- TRBJ2-2 - TRBV7-2 TGTGCCAGCAGCTTATCACGGGCCGGGGAGCTGTTTTTT CASSLSRAGELFF
- TRBJ2-7 once TRBV29-1 TGCAGCGTCCAGACAGGACATTCCTACGAGCAGTACTTC CSVQTGHSYEQYF
TRBD2 TRBJ2-5 - TRBV30 TGTGCCTGGACCCGTAGCGGGAGGGCCTTAGAGACCCAGTACTTC CAWTRSGRALETQYF
- TRBJ1-2 - TRBV14 TGTGCCAGCAGCCAAGCGGAGTTATACTATGGCTACACCTTC CASSQAELYYGYTF
TRBD2 TRBJ2-1 - TRBV9 TGTGCCAGCAGCCCGCGACTAGCGGGAGGGTACAATGAGCAGTTCTTC CASSPRLAGGYNEQFF
- TRBJ1-1 - TRBV5-1 TGCGCCAGCAGCCCAGGGAATGGGGCTTTCTTT CASSPGNGAFF
- TRBJ2-7 - TRBV7-2 TGTGCCAGCAGCTTAGGATTAGCACTGAGCTACGAGCAGTACTTC CASSLGLALSYEQYF
- TRBJ1-5 - TRBV19 TGTGCCAGTAGTACCGAATACAGGGTATGGAATCAGCCCCAGCATTTT CASSTEYRVWNQPQHF
- TRBJ1-5 - TRBV6-6 TGTGCCAGCAGCGACAGTCATAGCAATCAGCCCCAGCATTTT CASSDSHSNQPQHF
TRBD1 TRBJ2-5 - TRBV2 TGTGCCAGCGGTTGGACAGGGTTGGAAGAGACCCAGTACTTC CASGWTGLEETQYF
TRBD1 TRBJ2-1 - TRBV3-1/TRBV3-2 TGTGCCAGCAGCCAACAGGGGGCCGGTAGAATGAATGAGCAGTTCTTC CASSQQGAGRMNEQFF
TRBD2 TRBJ2-7 - TRBV19 TGTGCCAGTATGGCTAGCGGAACCTACGAGCAGTACTTC CASMASGTYEQYF
- TRBJ1-5 - TRBV19 TGTGCCAGTAGTACTCAGACCGGGACATACAATCAGCCCCAGCATTTT CASSTQTGTYNQPQHF
TRBD2 TRBJ2-5 few TRBV7-9 TGTGCCAGCACCCTAGGGCCTAGCGGACCCCAAGAGACCCAGTACTTC CASTLGPSGPQETQYF